The present T cell receptor beta chain was sequenced within a study of T cell responses to AZD1222 COVID-19 vaccine. Using immunoSEQ multiplex PCR, the repertoire was profiled, and TCRdb retains in-frame clones only, with some absent. Altogether some 180,000 clones are present, around 90% being singletons, with the ten largest covering roughly 2%. The germline V gene encodes CDR1 MDHEN and CDR2 SYDVKM. The CDR3 spans 14 residues. J was trimmed by 0 bases and V by 5 bases; bases with no gene match: 4. The clonotype originates from an adult who received the AZD1222 COVID-19 vaccine. This specimen was peripheral blood, taken 28 days after the second AZD1222 dose. The chain recombines TRBV28 with TRBJ2-7; 7 bases are shared with TRBD1. The CDR3 protein is CASSPGTASYEQYF. In nucleotides, the CDR3 is TGTGCCAGCAGTCCCGGGACAGCCTCCTACGAGCAGTACTTC. Together with reference TRBV28 and TRBJ2-7, the CDR3 gives the full variable domain: DVKVTQSSRYLVKRTGEKVFLECVQDMDHENMFWYRQDPGLGLRLIYFSYDVKMKEKGDIPEGYSVSREKKERFSLILESASTNQTSMYLCASSPGTASYEQYFGPGTRLTVT.